The 24 T cell receptor beta chains presented below share a single source sample, sequenced in a study of blood T cell repertoires in COVID-19. Profiled with immunoSEQ multiplex PCR; TCRdb holds only in-frame clones, not every one. The profile shows approximately 300,000 clones, approximately 85% of them singletons. Sequencing used peripheral blood. Receptors originate from a woman aged 50 to 60 with acute or convalescent COVID-19.

The chain combines TRBV11-3 with TRBJ2-1, with 7 bases that match TRBD2. CDR1 SGHNT and CDR2 YENEEA come from the germline V gene. This CDR3 is built from 14 residues. V shed 3 bases and J 5 bases; nucleotides not matched to a gene: 4. The CDR3 here is CASSFGLADNEQFF. CDR3 nucleotide sequence: TGTGCCAGCAGCTTCGGTCTAGCGGACAATGAGCAGTTCTTC.

CDR3 amino acids: CASSYFRLQGYEQYF. The CDR3 coding sequence is TGTGCCAGCAGTTATTTTCGGTTACAGGGCTACGAGCAGTACTTC. This chain connects TRBV28 to TRBJ2-7; a weak D match, TRBD1 (6 bases). Germline lookup yields CDR1 MDHEN and CDR2 SYDVKM. Trimming cost V 4 bases and J 3 bases, with 16 bases left between them. This CDR3 has 15 residues.

The chain recombines TRBV6-4 with TRBJ2-1, with TRBD1 matching 8 bases. The CDR3 is 14 amino acids. Per germline, CDR1 MRHNA and CDR2 SNTAGT. The trim removed 8 bases at V and 6 bases at J, leaving 9 bases unmatched. The CDR3 region is CASHGTGLFNEQFF. CDR3 bases: TGTGCCAGCCATGGGACAGGCCTTTTCAATGAGCAGTTCTTC.

The chain joins TRBV12-3 or TRBV12-4 to TRBJ2-3; possible D gene TRBD2, 6 bases. V was cut by 5 bases and J by 5 bases, with 11 bases left in between. There are 13 residues in the CDR3. This chain's CDR3 is CASSRGTEDTQYF. CDR3 nucleotides: TGTGCCAGCAGTCGGGGGACTGAAGATACGCAGTATTTT.

The CDR3 region is CASRRDRGLSNQPQHF. For the CDR3, the DNA is TGTGCCAGCAGGCGGGACAGGGGCCTTAGCAATCAGCCCCAGCATTTT. The chain combines TRBV6-6 with TRBJ1-5; 10 bases align to TRBD1. V lost 6 bases, J lost 0 bases, and 5 bases stayed unmatched. CDR3 size: 16 residues. Per the germline V gene, CDR1 is MNHNY and CDR2 is SVGAGI (reference sequence).

The chain combines TRBV10-3 with TRBJ1-5; 7 positions match TRBD1. Per the germline V gene, CDR1 is ENHRY and CDR2 is SYGVKD. Trimming at V came to 4 bases and at J to 4 bases, leaving 7 bases not matched to a gene. CDR3 length equals 15 residues. The CDR3, as DNA: TGTGCCATCAGTGCAGGGGACAGCTTTAATCAGCCCCAGCATTTT. Translation gives CAISAGDSFNQPQHF.

The chain recombines TRBV24-1 with TRBJ2-5; no clear D gene. Germline V gene data show CDR1 as KGHDR and CDR2 as SFDVKD. The CDR3 loop spans 15 amino acids. Trimming removed 4 bases from V and 1 base from J, with 12 bases in between. The CDR3 here is CATSEQGRLQETQYF. As DNA, the CDR3 is TGTGCCACCAGTGAGCAAGGAAGACTCCAAGAGACCCAGTACTTC.

The chain combines TRBV3-1 (or the pseudogene TRBV3-2) with TRBJ1-4; D gene uncertain. The CDR3 covers 13 residues. V was trimmed by 8 bases and J by 8 bases, leaving 15 bases between them. The germline CDR1 and CDR2 sequences are LGHDT and YNNKEL (reference sequence). CDR3 in amino acids: CASCGPPREKLFF. The CDR3 bases are TGTGCCAGCTGCGGTCCCCCTCGGGAAAAACTGTTTTTT.

This chain uses TRBV10-3 with TRBJ2-3; D perhaps matches TRBD1 (8 bases). CDR3 size: 19 residues. CDR1 and CDR2 (germline): ENHRY, SYGVKD. V was trimmed by 1 base and J by 4 bases, leaving 24 bases between them. Written as DNA, the CDR3 is TGTGCCATCAGTGAGTTGACCAGGGGGCGGGAGATGGCAGCAGATACGCAGTATTTT. Translating it yields CAISELTRGREMAADTQYF.

J is TRBJ1-2 and V is TRBV27; D not resolved. Germline V gives CDR1 MNHEY, CDR2 SMNVEV (reference sequence). V lost 3 bases, J lost 5 bases, and 19 bases lay in between. This CDR3 region has 16 residues. CDR3 DNA sequence: TGTGCCAGCAGTTTTCGCGCCGGACGGACGGGGTATGGCTACACCTTC. Its translation is CASSFRAGRTGYGYTF.

The V call is TRBV5-5, the J call TRBJ2-2, with 8 positions matching TRBD1. The CDR3 length is 14 residues. V shed 5 bases, J shed 5 bases, and the junction held 5 bases outside the gene matches. Germline values: CDR1 SGHKS, CDR2 YYEKEE (reference sequence). CDR3 amino acids: CASRDDRGTGELFF. The CDR3 DNA is TGTGCCAGCAGGGATGACAGGGGTACCGGGGAGCTGTTTTTT.

Points on this clone: This specimen includes other DNA sequences encoding the same CDR3. This chain joins TRBV18 and TRBJ1-1; 7 nucleotides agree with TRBD1. Looked up from germline, CDR1 is KGHSH and CDR2 is LQKENI. The CDR3 totals 15 residues. Trimming took 3 bases from V and 3 from J; bases not matched to a gene: 7. The CDR3 reads CASSPTEQGDTEAFF. The CDR3 nucleotides are TGTGCCAGCTCACCCACCGAGCAGGGGGACACTGAAGCTTTCTTT. The full variable domain, its missing parts supplied by reference TRBV18 and TRBJ1-1, is NAGVMQNPRHLVRRRGQEARLRCSPMKGHSHVYWYRQLPEEGLKFMVYLQKENIIDESGMPKERFSAEFPKEGPSILRIQQVVRGDSAAYFCASSPTEQGDTEAFFGQGTRLTVV.

V usage is TRBV28 and J usage is TRBJ1-1, with D possibly being TRBD1 (5 bases). Deletions cut 7 bases from V and 0 bases from J, with 21 bases between. Germline assignment: CDR1 MDHEN and CDR2 SYDVKM. The CDR3 runs to 17 residues. The CDR3 DNA reads TGTGCCAGCAACACTCGACAGTCCGCCAGGATGAACACTGAAGCTTTCTTT. This encodes CASNTRQSARMNTEAFF.

This rearrangement joins TRBV7-2 to TRBJ1-5; D is perhaps TRBD1 (5 bases). The CDR3 contains 16 residues. The germline V gene has CDR1 SGHTA and CDR2 FQGNSA. Trimming pared 0 bases from V and 3 bases from J, leaving 12 bases between. CDR3 nucleotides: TGTGCCAGCAGCTTAGCGCTGGGGCCGACCAATCAGCCCCAGCATTTT. Protein sequence: CASSLALGPTNQPQHF.

The rearrangement uses TRBV30 and TRBJ2-7, with a tentative D call TRBD2 (7 bases). Germline-derived CDR1 and CDR2 are GTSNPN and SVGIG (reference sequence). This CDR3 is 14 amino acids long. V gave up 3 bases and J gave up 6 bases, with 18 bases separating them. CDR3 region: CAWRGGGARGEQYF. CDR3 nucleotides: TGTGCCTGGAGGGGAGGGGGAGCGAGGGGCGAGCAGTACTTC.

The rearrangement links TRBV28 to TRBJ2-5, with 10 bases lining up with TRBD1. With 2 bases clipped from V and 5 bases from J, the junction kept 8 bases outside the gene matches. The germline CDR1 and CDR2 sequences are MDHEN and SYDVKM. The CDR3 covers 16 residues. CDR3 nucleotide sequence: TGTGCCAGCAGTTTAATCGGGACAGGGGCCGGGGAGACCCAGTACTTC. This codes for CASSLIGTGAGETQYF.

The V gene is TRBV9, the J gene TRBJ2-2; 7 bases line up with TRBD2. With 3 bases clipped from V and 0 bases from J, the junction kept 8 bases outside the gene matches. CDR3 length: 17 residues. CDR1 is SGDLS and CDR2 is YYNGEE in the germline V gene. The CDR3 DNA sequence: TGTGCCAGCAGCGCGATCCCAGGGAGGGCGAACACCGGGGAGCTGTTTTTT. It translates to CASSAIPGRANTGELFF.

This chain connects TRBV29-1 to TRBJ2-1; 8 bases line up with TRBD2. Looked up from germline, CDR1 is SQVTM and CDR2 is ANQGSEA. The junction had 4 bases not matched to a gene; V was cut back by 7 bases and J by 2 bases. There are 13 residues in the CDR3. The CDR3 DNA follows: TGCAGCGATAGCGGGAAAACCTACAATGAGCAGTTCTTC. Amino acid sequence: CSDSGKTYNEQFF.

The gene calls are TRBV7-9 and TRBJ2-5; 8 bases are shared with TRBD1. The CDR3 sequence is 14 residues long. From germline, CDR1 is SEHNR and CDR2 FQNEAQ (reference sequence). The J segment lost 0 bases and the V segment lost 5 bases, leaving 2 bases of the junction unmatched. DNA of the CDR3: TGTGCCAGCAGCCTGGACAGGGACCAAGAGACCCAGTACTTC. Translating gives CASSLDRDQETQYF.

The genes are TRBV5-1 and TRBJ2-5, with a tentative D call TRBD2 (6 bases). The CDR3 is 12 residues long. Trimming stripped 5 bases from V and 2 bases from J, with 7 bases between. Germline loops: CDR1 SGHRS, CDR2 YFSETQ. This chain's CDR3 is CASSSGQETQYF. Here the CDR3 DNA reads TGCGCCAGCAGTAGCGGACAAGAGACCCAGTACTTC.

The chain recombines TRBV6-4 with TRBJ2-1; 8 bases align to TRBD2. Germline assignment: CDR1 MRHNA and CDR2 SNTAGT. CDR3 length equals 15 residues. With 3 bases clipped from V and 2 bases from J, the junction kept 3 bases outside the gene matches. CDR3 protein: CASSEAAGAYNEQFF. CDR3 sequence (DNA): TGTGCCAGCAGTGAAGCAGCGGGAGCCTACAATGAGCAGTTCTTC.

About this clone itself: This sample includes further DNA sequences coding for the same CDR3. The chain carries TRBV18 and TRBJ2-7; 7 bases line up with TRBD1. The germline gives CDR1 KGHSH, CDR2 LQKENI. The CDR3 extends over 14 amino acids. After removal of 0 bases from V and 2 bases from J, the junction contained 1 base not matched to a gene. The CDR3 region is CASSPPGQTYEQYF. The CDR3 bases are TGTGCCAGCTCACCACCGGGACAGACCTACGAGCAGTACTTC.

The rearrangement links TRBV9 to TRBJ1-1; TRBD1 matches 10 bases. The V gene's germline CDR1 is SGDLS and CDR2 YYNGEE. The ends lost 4 bases at V and 4 bases at J; junction bases unmatched: 7. CDR3 length: 15 amino acids. This CDR3 is CASSPWDRGFTEAFF. The DNA of the CDR3 is TGTGCCAGCAGCCCTTGGGACAGGGGATTCACTGAAGCTTTCTTT.

The J gene is TRBJ2-1, the V gene TRBV7-9; tentative D call: TRBD2 (5 bases). The CDR3 sequence is 15 residues long. Germline CDR1 is SEHNR and CDR2 is FQNEAQ (reference sequence). V lost 5 bases, J lost 1 base, and 12 bases lay in between. The chain's CDR3 is CASSHRGSSYNEQFF. For the CDR3, the DNA is TGTGCCAGCAGCCATCGGGGTTCGTCCTACAATGAGCAGTTCTTC.